Listed below are T cell receptor beta chains from one sample, sequenced in a study of radiotherapy plus CTLA-4 blockade in lung cancer. TCRdb's copy holds only in-frame clones and misses some; the assay was immunoSEQ multiplex PCR. Here the sample spans some 96,000 clones, 88% being singletons. Sequenced material: peripheral blood, taken from a patient treated with radiotherapy plus ipilimumab. The receptors here all came from a human donor with non-small cell lung cancer that progressed on radiotherapy plus ipilimumab. Both conserved end residues are part of each CDR3. The order of the fields is J gene, clone size, D gene, V gene, CDR3 protein, CDR3 DNA. A D gene is named only where the DNA matches it firmly. The listing skips clone size in some rows; elsewhere it reads once, few, many or a size class.

TRBJ1-3	.	.	TRBV13	CASSHRKNPLGSSGNTIYF	TGTGCCAGCAGCCACCGGAAAAACCCCCTAGGGAGCTCTGGAAACACCATATATTTT
TRBJ1-5	.	TRBD1	TRBV4-1	CASSSGQANQPQHF	TGCGCCAGCAGCTCGGGACAGGCTAATCAGCCCCAGCATTTT
TRBJ2-7	.	TRBD1	TRBV10-3	CAISTGTGGYEQYF	TGTGCCATCAGTACCGGGACAGGGGGCTACGAGCAGTACTTC
TRBJ1-3	.	.	TRBV29-1	CSVQQGSRGNTIYF	TGCAGCGTTCAACAGGGTTCGAGGGGAAACACCATATATTTT
TRBJ1-2	.	.	TRBV28	CASETGMRSYGYTF	TGTGCCAGCGAAACAGGGATGAGGAGCTATGGCTACACCTTC
TRBJ2-6	.	TRBD1	TRBV19	CASSSPGQGTGANVLTF	TGTGCCAGTAGTAGTCCGGGACAGGGAACCGGGGCCAACGTCCTGACTTTC
TRBJ2-5	.	.	TRBV7-2	CASTTGLAETQYF	TGTGCCAGCACCACGGGACTCGCAGAGACCCAGTACTTC
TRBJ2-1	.	.	TRBV13	CASSFRLAYFSGEQFF	TGTGCCAGCAGCTTTCGGCTAGCGTATTTTTCAGGTGAGCAGTTCTTC
TRBJ1-5	.	TRBD1	TRBV6-6	CASSYSGDSNQPQHF	TGTGCCAGCAGTTATAGTGGGGACAGTAATCAGCCCCAGCATTTT
TRBJ2-2	.	TRBD2	TRBV29-1	CSGGLAGGTGELFF	TGCAGCGGGGGACTAGCGGGAGGCACCGGGGAGCTGTTTTTT
TRBJ1-5	.	.	TRBV7-8	CASSSVNQPQHF	TGTGCCAGCAGCTCGGTCAATCAGCCCCAGCATTTT
TRBJ1-1	.	.	TRBV7-8	CASSQSDRLDTEAFF	TGTGCCAGCAGCCAATCGGACCGCTTGGACACTGAAGCTTTCTTT
TRBJ2-5	.	TRBD2	TRBV9	CASSLKGLASETQYF	TGTGCCAGCAGCCTGAAAGGACTAGCTTCCGAGACCCAGTACTTC
TRBJ2-7	.	TRBD2	TRBV10-2	CASSESLGLAYEQYF	TGCGCCAGCAGTGAGTCCCTGGGACTAGCCTACGAGCAGTACTTC
TRBJ2-7	.	TRBD2	TRBV19	CASSSPGTTISYEQYF	TGTGCCAGTAGTTCCCCCGGGACTACAATCTCCTACGAGCAGTACTTC
TRBJ2-7	few	.	TRBV18	CASSPNHSIHEQYF	TGTGCCAGCTCACCTAATCACAGTATCCACGAGCAGTACTTC
TRBJ2-7	.	.	TRBV10-3	CAISERGVAAYEQYF	TGTGCCATCAGTGAGCGAGGTGTGGCAGCCTACGAGCAGTACTTC
TRBJ2-2	.	TRBD2	TRBV5-1	CASSGGLAGGTGELFF	TGCGCCAGCAGCGGAGGACTAGCGGGAGGGACCGGGGAGCTGTTTTTT
TRBJ2-1	.	TRBD2	TRBV11-1	CASSLDGRPQFF	TGTGCCAGCAGCTTAGACGGGAGGCCGCAGTTCTTC
TRBJ2-1	.	TRBD2	TRBV5-4	CASSPPGGEDYNEQFF	TGTGCCAGCAGCCCCCCGGGGGGAGAGGATTACAATGAGCAGTTCTTC
TRBJ2-5	.	.	TRBV7-9	CASSSQQYQETQYF	TGTGCCAGCAGCTCGCAGCAGTACCAAGAGACCCAGTACTTC
TRBJ1-2	.	.	TRBV30	CAWRTGLSGYTF	TGTGCCTGGAGGACGGGGTTAAGCGGCTACACCTTC
TRBJ1-2	.	TRBD1	TRBV6-5	CASSYSGTGSYGYTF	TGTGCCAGCAGTTACTCCGGGACAGGAAGCTATGGCTACACCTTC
TRBJ2-6	.	TRBD1	TRBV5-1	CASSFTGGYLRDVLTF	TGCGCCAGCAGCTTTACAGGGGGTTATCTCAGGGACGTCCTGACTTTC
TRBJ2-3	.	TRBD1	TRBV5-8	CASSLGTGVDTDTQYF	TGTGCCAGCAGCTTGGGGACAGGGGTCGATACAGATACGCAGTATTTT
TRBJ2-1	once	TRBD2	TRBV2	CASSKGRGGYNEQFF	TGTGCCAGCAGCAAAGGGAGGGGTGGCTACAATGAGCAGTTCTTC
TRBJ1-4	.	.	TRBV28	CASSPREKLFF	TGTGCCAGCAGTCCCCGAGAAAAACTGTTTTTT
TRBJ1-1	.	.	TRBV5-1	CASSLFLGDMNTEAFF	TGCGCCAGCAGCTTGTTCCTAGGGGACATGAACACTGAAGCTTTCTTT
TRBJ2-5	.	TRBD2	TRBV7-9	CASSLAGAAETQYF	TGTGCCAGCAGCCTAGCGGGAGCCGCGGAGACCCAGTACTTC
TRBJ1-1	.	TRBD1	TRBV6-5	CASSSPGQGNTEAFF	TGTGCCAGCAGTTCCCCGGGACAGGGTAACACTGAAGCTTTCTTT
TRBJ1-1	.	TRBD1	TRBV6-4	CASRRNRGRLNTEAFF	TGTGCCAGCAGGAGGAACAGGGGGCGCTTAAACACTGAAGCTTTCTTT
TRBJ2-1	.	TRBD2	TRBV7-2	CASSLRGGPGLGLDEQFF	TGTGCCAGCAGCTTGAGGGGAGGACCGGGACTAGGGTTAGATGAGCAGTTCTTC
TRBJ2-1	once	.	TRBV7-9	CASSQRPFFQEFF	TGTGCCAGCAGCCAAAGACCCTTCTTCCAGGAGTTCTTC
TRBJ1-2	.	.	TRBV11-2	CASSPTGINYGYTF	TGTGCCAGCAGCCCAACAGGGATAAACTATGGCTACACCTTC
TRBJ2-1	.	TRBD2	TRBV5-1	CASSFGLAGGLHGNEQFF	TGCGCCAGCAGCTTCGGACTAGCGGGAGGCCTCCATGGAAATGAGCAGTTCTTC
TRBJ2-7	.	.	TRBV6-6	CASSLPYEQYF	TGTGCCAGCAGCCTACCCTACGAGCAGTACTTC
TRBJ1-5	.	.	TRBV7-9	CASSLAEGPQHF	TGTGCCAGCAGCTTAGCGGAGGGGCCCCAGCATTTT